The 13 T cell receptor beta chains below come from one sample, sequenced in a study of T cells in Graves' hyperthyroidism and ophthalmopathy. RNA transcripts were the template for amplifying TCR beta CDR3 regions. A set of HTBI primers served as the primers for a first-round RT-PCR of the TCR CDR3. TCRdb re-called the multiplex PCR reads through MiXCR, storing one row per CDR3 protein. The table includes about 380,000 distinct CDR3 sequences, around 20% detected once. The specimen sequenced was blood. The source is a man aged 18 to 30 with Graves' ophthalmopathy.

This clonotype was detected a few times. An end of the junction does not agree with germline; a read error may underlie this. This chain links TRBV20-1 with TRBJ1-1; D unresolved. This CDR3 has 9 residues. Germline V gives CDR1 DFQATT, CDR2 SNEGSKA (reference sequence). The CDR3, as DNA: TGCAGTGCTTCCCTGGAGGATGTCTTT. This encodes CSASLEDVF.

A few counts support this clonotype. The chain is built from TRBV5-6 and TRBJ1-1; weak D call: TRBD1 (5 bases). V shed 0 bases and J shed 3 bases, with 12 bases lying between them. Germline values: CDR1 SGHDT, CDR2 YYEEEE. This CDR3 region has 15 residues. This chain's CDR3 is CASSLGGAGDTEAFF. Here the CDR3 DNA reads TGTGCCAGCAGCTTGGGAGGGGCTGGAGACACTGAAGCTTTCTTT.

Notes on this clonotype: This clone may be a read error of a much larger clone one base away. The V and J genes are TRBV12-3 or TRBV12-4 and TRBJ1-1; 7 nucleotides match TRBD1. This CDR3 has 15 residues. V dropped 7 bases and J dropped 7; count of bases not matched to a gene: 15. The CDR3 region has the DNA TGTGCCAGCACCGGCCAGGGGGGCCGAAGGGTTGAAGCTTTCTTT. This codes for CASTGQGGRRVEAFF.

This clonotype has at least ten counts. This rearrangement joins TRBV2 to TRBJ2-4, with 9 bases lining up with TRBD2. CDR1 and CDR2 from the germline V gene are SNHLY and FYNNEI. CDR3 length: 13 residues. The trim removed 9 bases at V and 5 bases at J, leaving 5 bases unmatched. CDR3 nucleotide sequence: TGTGCCAGTAACTTAGCGGGGGAAAACATTCAGTACTTC. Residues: CASNLAGENIQYF.

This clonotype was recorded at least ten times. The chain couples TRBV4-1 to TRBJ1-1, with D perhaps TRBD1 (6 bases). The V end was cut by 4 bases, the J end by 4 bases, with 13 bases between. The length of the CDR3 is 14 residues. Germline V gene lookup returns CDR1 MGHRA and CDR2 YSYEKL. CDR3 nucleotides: TGCGCCAGCAGCCGTCCGGGGGGGCCCACTGAAGCTTTCTTT. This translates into CASSRPGGPTEAFF.

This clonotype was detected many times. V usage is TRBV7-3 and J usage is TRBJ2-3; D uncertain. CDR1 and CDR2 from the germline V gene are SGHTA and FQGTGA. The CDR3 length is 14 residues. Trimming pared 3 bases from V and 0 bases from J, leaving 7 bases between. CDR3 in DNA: TGTGCCAGCAGCTTGTATATTAGCACAGATACGCAGTATTTT. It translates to CASSLYISTDTQYF.

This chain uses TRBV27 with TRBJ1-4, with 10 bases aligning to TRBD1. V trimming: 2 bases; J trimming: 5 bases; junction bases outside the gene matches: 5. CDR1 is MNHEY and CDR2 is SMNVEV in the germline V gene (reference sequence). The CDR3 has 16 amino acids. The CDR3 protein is CASSLRPGQGNEKLFF. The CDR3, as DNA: TGTGCCAGCAGTTTAAGGCCGGGACAGGGGAATGAAAAACTGTTTTTT.

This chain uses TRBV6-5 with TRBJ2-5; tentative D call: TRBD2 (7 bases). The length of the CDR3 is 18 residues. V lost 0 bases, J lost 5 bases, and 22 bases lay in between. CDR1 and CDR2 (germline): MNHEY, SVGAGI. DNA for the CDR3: TGTGCCAGCAGTTACTCGATACGATGGGCGGGGGCGGAGGAGACCCAGTACTTC. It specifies CASSYSIRWAGAEETQYF.

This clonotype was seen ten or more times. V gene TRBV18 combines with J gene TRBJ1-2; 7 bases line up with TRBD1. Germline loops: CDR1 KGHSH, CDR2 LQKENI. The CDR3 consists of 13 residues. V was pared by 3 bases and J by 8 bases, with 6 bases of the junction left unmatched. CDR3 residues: CASSPGQARGYTF. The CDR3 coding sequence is TGTGCCAGCTCACCCGGACAGGCTCGAGGCTACACCTTC.

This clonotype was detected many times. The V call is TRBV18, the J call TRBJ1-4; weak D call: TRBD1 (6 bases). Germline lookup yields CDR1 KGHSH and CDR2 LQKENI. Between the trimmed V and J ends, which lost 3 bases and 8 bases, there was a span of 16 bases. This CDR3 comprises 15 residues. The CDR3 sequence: CASSPHRDFREKLFF. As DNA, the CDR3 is TGTGCCAGCTCACCCCACAGGGATTTTCGCGAAAAACTGTTTTTT.

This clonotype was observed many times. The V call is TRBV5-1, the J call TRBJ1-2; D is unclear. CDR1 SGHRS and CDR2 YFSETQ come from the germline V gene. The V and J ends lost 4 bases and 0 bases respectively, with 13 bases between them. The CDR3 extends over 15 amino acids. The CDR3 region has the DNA TGCGCCAGCAGCCCGGGTGGGCCTACTAACTATGGCTACACCTTC. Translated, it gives CASSPGGPTNYGYTF.

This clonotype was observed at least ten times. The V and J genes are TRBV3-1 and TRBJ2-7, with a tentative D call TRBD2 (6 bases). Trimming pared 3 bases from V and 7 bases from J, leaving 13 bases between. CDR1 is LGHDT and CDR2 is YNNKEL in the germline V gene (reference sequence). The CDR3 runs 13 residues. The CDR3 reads CASSHFPGREQYF. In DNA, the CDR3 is TGTGCCAGCAGCCACTTCCCGGGGAGGGAGCAGTACTTC.

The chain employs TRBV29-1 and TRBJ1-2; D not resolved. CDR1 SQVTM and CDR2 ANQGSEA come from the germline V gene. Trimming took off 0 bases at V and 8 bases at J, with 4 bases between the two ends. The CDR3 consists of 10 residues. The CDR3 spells CSVEDVGYTF. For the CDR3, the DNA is TGCAGCGTTGAAGATGTCGGCTACACCTTC. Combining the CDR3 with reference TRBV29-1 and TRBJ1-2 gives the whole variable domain SAVISQKPSRDICQRGTSLTIQCQVDSQVTMMFWYRQQPGQSLTLIATANQGSEATYESGFVIDKFPISRPNLTFSTLTVSNMSPEDSSIYLCSVEDVGYTFGSGTRLTVV.